What follows are 14 T cell receptor beta chains derived from one specimen sequenced in a study of beta chain features in type 1 diabetes. Of the isolated RNA, all was reverse transcribed, and so the sequenced material was expressed TCRB transcripts. Repertoires were generated with immunoSEQ multiplex PCR, while TCRdb's copy carries only in-frame clones and drops some. The data contain about 660,000 clones, around 15% of them seen just once; the ten biggest clones take up 0.04%. Points from the study as a whole: Within each of all four CD4+ subsets, Type 1 diabetes patients had TCRB CDR3s that were moderately but significantly shorter.

Their target antigens are unknown. The specimen sequenced was naive CD4+ T cells from blood. All receptors come from a man aged 18 to 29 with type 1 diabetes.

This clone was seen more than once but under ten times. This chain links TRBV5-8 with TRBJ2-5; D gene ambiguous. The germline CDR1 and CDR2 sequences are SGHTS and YDEGEE. Trimming pared 0 bases from V and 2 bases from J, leaving 8 bases between. The CDR3 length is 14 residues. The CDR3 bases are TGTGCCAGCAGCTTGGCCAGTTGGCAAGAGACCCAGTACTTC. Its protein is CASSLASWQETQYF.

The CDR3 here is CASSLTGGNIETQYF. CDR3 nucleotide sequence: TGTGCCAGCAGTTTAACAGGGGGTAATATAGAGACCCAGTACTTC. V usage is TRBV7-8 and J usage is TRBJ2-5; 8 bases are shared with TRBD1. The CDR3 has 15 residues. J gave up 4 bases and V 6 bases, and 10 bases lay outside the gene matches. Germline-derived CDR1 and CDR2 are SGHVS and FQNEAQ.

This clone was detected only a few times. This specimen includes other DNA sequences encoding the same CDR3. The V call is TRBV29-1, the J call TRBJ1-4; D unresolved. V shed 6 bases and J shed 4 bases, with 3 bases lying between them. The CDR3 is 10 residues long. The V gene's germline CDR1 is SQVTM and CDR2 ANQGSEA. The CDR3 DNA follows: TGCAGCGTGCTTAATGAAAAACTGTTTTTT. It codes for CSVLNEKLFF.

This clone was observed a handful of times. The chain joins TRBV7-2 to TRBJ1-3; no reliable D call. V gave up 1 base and J gave up 4 bases, with 5 bases separating them. This CDR3 is 13 amino acids long. Germline V lookup: CDR1 SGHTA, CDR2 FQGNSA. The DNA of the CDR3 is TGTGCCAGCAGCTTAGAGCCCGGAAACACCATATATTTT. Residues: CASSLEPGNTIYF.

The V gene is TRBV7-3, the J gene TRBJ2-1; D might be TRBD1 or TRBD2, each matching 5 bases. Trimming cost V 5 bases and J 8 bases, with 19 bases left between them. The CDR3 covers 15 residues. Germline V gene lookup returns CDR1 SGHTA and CDR2 FQGTGA. CDR3 coding DNA: TGTGCCAGCAGCGTCCAGGGATCATTTAGCGATGAGCAGTTCTTC. This translates into CASSVQGSFSDEQFF.

This clone turned up a few times. The gene calls are TRBV28 and TRBJ2-7; D may be TRBD1 (5 bases). The CDR3 runs to 14 residues. Between the trimmed V and J ends, which lost 7 bases and 3 bases, there was a span of 16 bases. Germline lookup yields CDR1 MDHEN and CDR2 SYDVKM. CDR3 bases: TGTGCCAGCACCCTTGGGGCGGCGATCTACGAGCAGTACTTC. This encodes CASTLGAAIYEQYF.

The V and J genes are TRBV25-1 and TRBJ1-1; D is ambiguous. Germline V CDR1 and CDR2: MGHDK, SYGVNS. Trimming left V 3 bases short and J 1 base short, with 15 bases between. The CDR3 spans 16 residues. CDR3 region: CASSDPLGVGNTEAFF. In nucleotides, the CDR3 is TGTGCCAGCAGTGACCCCCTGGGAGTGGGGAACACTGAAGCTTTCTTT. The full variable domain, with the rest looked up from reference TRBV25-1 and TRBJ1-1, is EADIYQTPRYLVIGTGKKITLECSQTMGHDKMYWYQQDPGMELHLIHYSYGVNSTEKGDLSSESTVSRIRTEHFPLTLESARPSHTSQYLCASSDPLGVGNTEAFFGQGTRLTVV.

The genes are TRBV28 and TRBJ2-1, with D tentatively TRBD1 (5 bases). CDR1 and CDR2 (germline): MDHEN, SYDVKM. The CDR3 is 15 residues long. The V end was cut by 0 bases, the J end by 3 bases, with 9 bases between. Here the CDR3 reads CASSLWETDYNEQFF. The CDR3 DNA follows: TGTGCCAGCAGTTTATGGGAGACAGACTACAATGAGCAGTTCTTC. Looking up the rest from reference TRBV28 and TRBJ2-1 gives the full variable domain: DVKVTQSSRYLVKRTGEKVFLECVQDMDHENMFWYRQDPGLGLRLIYFSYDVKMKEKGDIPEGYSVSREKKERFSLILESASTNQTSMYLCASSLWETDYNEQFFGPGTRLTVL.

The J gene is TRBJ2-6, the V gene TRBV25-1, with a weak D call TRBD2 (6 bases). Germline V gene lookup returns CDR1 MGHDK and CDR2 SYGVNS. This CDR3 has 18 amino acids. V was cut by 1 base and J by 1 base, with 14 bases left in between. The CDR3 loop reads CASSELGSGGSGANVLTF. As DNA, the CDR3 is TGTGCCAGCAGTGAATTGGGCTCCGGGGGATCTGGGGCCAACGTCCTGACTTTC.

This chain connects TRBV19 to TRBJ1-2; no clear D gene. The germline V and J ends were trimmed by 8 bases and 8 bases, with 12 bases remaining between them. Germline V gene lookup returns CDR1 LNHDA and CDR2 SQIVND (reference sequence). The CDR3 length is 11 residues. The CDR3 protein is CASRLGNGYTF. CDR3 nucleotide sequence: TGTGCCAGTCGGTTAGGGAACGGCTACACCTTC.

The genes are TRBV27 and TRBJ2-5; 9 bases map to TRBD1. J was trimmed by 5 bases and V by 5 bases; bases with no gene match: 9. The CDR3 is 15 residues long. Germline-derived CDR1 and CDR2 are MNHEY and SMNVEV (reference sequence). The CDR3: CASSLAGTGRETQYF. CDR3 bases: TGTGCCAGCAGTCTCGCCGGGACAGGGAGGGAGACCCAGTACTTC.

This clone was observed a few times. This chain joins TRBV5-6 and TRBJ2-4; TRBD2 might be the D (5 bases). The CDR3 contains 15 residues. Germline assignment: CDR1 SGHDT and CDR2 YYEEEE. V was cut by 4 bases and J by 8 bases, with 19 bases left in between. The CDR3, as DNA: TGTGCCAGCAGCCCACTGCCTCCTAAGAGGGACATTCAGTACTTC. Translation gives CASSPLPPKRDIQYF.

The chain joins TRBV11-2 to TRBJ2-1; the D call may be TRBD1 or TRBD2 (6 bases each). This CDR3 has 15 residues. Germline V gene lookup returns CDR1 SGHAT and CDR2 FQNNGV. The germline V and J ends were trimmed by 8 bases and 0 bases, with 14 bases remaining between them. CDR3 sequence (DNA): TGTGCCAGCCTCGGGGGCCGGAGCTCCTACAATGAGCAGTTCTTC. Its translation: CASLGGRSSYNEQFF.

This clone was recorded a few times. V and J are TRBV2 and TRBJ1-1, with 8 nucleotides matching TRBD1. J gave up 6 bases and V 6 bases, and 9 bases lay outside the gene matches. Looked up from germline, CDR1 is SNHLY and CDR2 is FYNNEI. The CDR3 runs to 14 residues. In DNA, the CDR3 is TGTGCCAGCAGGACCCCGGGACAGGTAGCTGAAGCTTTCTTT. Translation gives CASRTPGQVAEAFF.